This T cell receptor beta chain originates from a study of cytomegalovirus exposure and HLA in healthy donors. The data were produced by immunoSEQ multiplex PCR, yet TCRdb's version contains in-frame clones alone and is incomplete. This table has a few hundred thousand clones, 70% to 90% appearing once. With 4 bases clipped from V and 5 bases from J, the junction kept 9 bases outside the gene matches. Per the germline V gene, CDR1 is SGDLS and CDR2 is YYNGEE. This CDR3 contains 15 residues. This sequence joins TRBV9 and TRBJ2-3; 8 nucleotides line up with TRBD2. The sample comprised PBMCs. The TCR sequence derives from a man in his thirties or forties in good health and CMV-seronegative. CDR3 bases: TGTGCCAGCAGCACCCCGCGGGGGGCCCGAGATACGCAGTATTTT. It translates to CASSTPRGARDTQYF.